This T cell receptor (beta chain) was captured by sequencing in a study of T cells in tuberculosis. In its sample, this clone was seen once. Antigen unknown. TCRdb's table, derived via immunoSEQ multiplex PCR, lists solely in-frame clones and lacks some. Here the sample spans roughly 45,000 clones, roughly 94% being singletons. Each donor contributed roughly 100,000 T cells on average, unsorted. CDR1 is SGHTA and CDR2 is FQGNSA in the germline V gene. The junction had 8 bases not matched to a gene; V was cut back by 0 bases and J by 6 bases. There are 16 residues in the CDR3. General observations from the study: Active tuberculosis cases were adults; controls were adolescents.

This clonotype originated in a donor between 5 and 29 years old with latent tuberculosis or without tuberculosis infection. Some clones in this sample may be carry-over from other donors' samples. The sample consisted of PBMCs. V and J are TRBV7-2 and TRBJ2-1; 7 bases line up with TRBD2. The CDR3 DNA sequence: TGTGCCAGCAGCTTAGCACGGACTAGTTGGGTCAATGAGCAGTTCTTC. Protein sequence: CASSLARTSWVNEQFF.